This T cell receptor (beta chain) was sequenced for a study of T cells in Graves' hyperthyroidism and ophthalmopathy. This clonotype was recorded many times. RNA transcripts were the template for amplifying TCR beta CDR3 regions. HTBI primers drove first-round RT-PCR of the TCR CDR3. One entry per CDR3 protein results from TCRdb running MiXCR on the multiplex PCR reads. Found here are about 410,000 distinct CDR3 sequences, approximately 15% of them singletons; the top ten hold 15% to 20%. The CDR3 totals 16 residues. Germline CDR1 reads WSHSY; CDR2 reads SAAADI. The trim removed 3 bases at V and 1 base at J, leaving 7 bases unmatched.

Material: blood. The J gene is TRBJ2-3, the V gene TRBV10-2; 7 bases align to TRBD1. The receptor comes from a woman younger than 45 with Graves' ophthalmopathy. The CDR3 here is CASSDYQGDGTDTQYF. The CDR3, as DNA: TGCGCCAGCAGTGACTATCAGGGGGACGGCACAGATACGCAGTATTTT.